This entry lists 22 T cell receptor beta chains sequenced from one sample in a study of Ad26.COV2.S vaccination and SARS-CoV-2 variants. The data were produced by immunoSEQ multiplex PCR, yet TCRdb's version contains in-frame clones alone and is incomplete. Here the sample spans more than 250,000 clones, more than 70% being singletons. Treatment indicated: some 20 received Ad26.COV2.S at low or high dose, single or two shots; 5 received placebo; per-sample allocation not given. Repertoires come from day 63 after the first vaccine or placebo injection. Sequenced here: peripheral blood, sampled in a trial of Ad26.COV2.S vaccine versus placebo. Receptors originate from a person aged 18-60 years who received the Ad26.COV2.S COVID-19 vaccine or a placebo.

The CDR3 loop reads CSLRRGRSGTDTQYF. The CDR3 DNA is TGCAGCCTTCGAAGGGGGCGAAGCGGCACAGATACGCAGTATTTT. The chain combines TRBV29-1 with TRBJ2-3; 7 bases agree with TRBD1. The ends lost 8 bases at V and 1 base at J; junction bases unmatched: 12. There are 15 residues in the CDR3. From germline, CDR1 is SQVTM and CDR2 ANQGSEA.

The V gene is TRBV7-2, the J gene TRBJ2-5; 7 bases map to TRBD1. The CDR3 has 14 amino acids. Germline V gene data show CDR1 as SGHTA and CDR2 as FQGNSA. V was clipped by 7 bases and J by 5 bases; unmatched bases: 10. CDR3 coding DNA: TGTGCCAGCACCCGAAGACAGGGCGGGGAGACCCAGTACTTC. Translated: CASTRRQGGETQYF.

V is TRBV11-2 and J is TRBJ2-7; D possibly corresponds to TRBD1 (5 bases). Germline CDR1 reads SGHAT; CDR2 reads FQNNGV. The CDR3 totals 15 residues. V lost 5 bases, J lost 0 bases, and 14 bases lay in between. The CDR3 is CASSLRSTASYEQYF. The CDR3 DNA reads TGTGCCAGCAGCCTCCGATCGACAGCCTCCTACGAGCAGTACTTC. Variable domain in full (rest from reference TRBV11-2 and TRBJ2-7): EAGVAQSPRYKIIEKRQSVAFWCNPISGHATLYWYQQILGQGPKLLIQFQNNGVVDDSQLPKDRFSAERLKGVDSTLKIQPAKLEDSAVYLCASSLRSTASYEQYFGPGTRLTVT.

The gene calls are TRBV15 and TRBJ1-1; maybe TRBD1 (5 bases). In germline, CDR1 is LNHNV, CDR2 YYDKDF (reference sequence). V was pared by 2 bases and J by 3 bases, with 10 bases between. The CDR3 runs 14 residues. CDR3 residues: CATSRRTGDTEAFF. In nucleotides, the CDR3 is TGTGCCACCAGCAGAAGAACAGGTGACACTGAAGCTTTCTTT.

The chain combines TRBV11-1 with TRBJ2-7; 9 nucleotides agree with TRBD1. V lost 5 bases to trimming and J lost 4 bases; unmatched junction nucleotides: 9. This CDR3 is built from 15 residues. The germline gives CDR1 SGHAT, CDR2 FQDESV (reference sequence). The CDR3 DNA sequence: TGTGCCAGCAGCCGTGGGGGACAGGGTTATTACGAGCAGTACTTC. Residues: CASSRGGQGYYEQYF.

This chain uses TRBV7-6 with TRBJ1-4, with D tentatively TRBD1 (6 bases). With 5 bases removed from V and 4 bases from J, the gap between germline ends came to 14 bases. The CDR3 consists of 15 residues. Germline CDR1 SGHVS, CDR2 FNYEAQ. The CDR3 here is CASSARGGGNEKLFF. The CDR3 DNA follows: TGTGCCAGCAGCGCCCGGGGAGGGGGTAATGAAAAACTGTTTTTT.

This chain connects TRBV4-1 to TRBJ1-1, with D uncertain. This CDR3 has 16 amino acids. Trimming took off 2 bases at V and 0 bases at J, with 13 bases between the two ends. Germline V gene data show CDR1 as MGHRA and CDR2 as YSYEKL. This chain's CDR3 is CASSQSPYTVNTEAFF. The CDR3 coding sequence is TGCGCCAGCAGCCAAAGCCCTTACACAGTGAACACTGAAGCTTTCTTT.

This chain uses TRBV18 with TRBJ1-2, with D unresolved. The ends were cut back, 3 bases at V and 0 bases at J, with 14 bases in the middle. The germline V gene encodes CDR1 KGHSH and CDR2 LQKENI. The CDR3 is 16 amino acids. The CDR3 is CASSPQEAPANYGYTF. As DNA, the CDR3 is TGTGCCAGCTCACCGCAGGAAGCCCCCGCTAACTATGGCTACACCTTC.

This rearrangement joins TRBV2 to TRBJ2-1; the D gene is possibly TRBD1 (6 bases). Germline CDR1 is SNHLY and CDR2 is FYNNEI. Deletions cut 7 bases from V and 8 bases from J, with 18 bases between. There are 14 residues in the CDR3. CDR3 sequence reads: CASTEQGVIYEQFF. CDR3 in DNA: TGTGCCAGCACAGAACAGGGAGTGATATATGAGCAGTTCTTC.

The CDR3 bases are TGTGCCAGCAGCTTGGGCGGCAAAGATGGCTACACCTTC. As protein: CASSLGGKDGYTF. V usage is TRBV5-6 and J usage is TRBJ1-2; D is undetermined. Germline CDR1 is SGHDT and CDR2 is YYEEEE. V shed 0 bases and J shed 6 bases, with 9 bases lying between them. The length of the CDR3 is 13 residues.

In its sample, this clone was seen once. The chain recombines TRBV7-9 with TRBJ2-2; D call uncertain. The germline V and J ends were trimmed by 5 bases and 0 bases, with 10 bases remaining between them. Per germline, CDR1 SEHNR and CDR2 FQNEAQ (reference sequence). The CDR3 has 15 residues. CDR3 bases: TGTGCCAGCAGCCCTGGTTCCACGAACACCGGGGAGCTGTTTTTT. Translated: CASSPGSTNTGELFF.

This chain uses TRBV14 with TRBJ1-1; no firm D call. Germline V gene lookup returns CDR1 SGHDN and CDR2 FVKESK. The CDR3 has 12 residues. Trimming took 4 bases from V and 10 from J, leaving 13 bases between them. CDR3 in DNA: TGTGCCAGCAGCCCCTCACGAGCTGTAGCTTTCTTT. It specifies CASSPSRAVAFF.

The chain links TRBV4-3 to TRBJ1-4, with D maybe TRBD1 (5 bases). Trimming took 4 bases from V and 4 from J, leaving 16 bases between them. The CDR3 has 16 residues. The germline V gene encodes CDR1 LGHNA and CDR2 YSLEER. The CDR3 here is CASSREVTGGNEKLFF. The DNA for the CDR3 is TGCGCCAGCAGCCGCGAAGTCACGGGGGGTAATGAAAAACTGTTTTTT.

This clone was counted a few times. The gene calls are TRBV2 and TRBJ1-5; D gene uncertain. V was pared by 6 bases and J by 4 bases, with 10 bases between. CDR3 size: 13 residues. Germline-derived CDR1 and CDR2 are SNHLY and FYNNEI. CDR3 sequence reads: CASRKIENQPQHF. CDR3 DNA: TGTGCCAGCAGAAAGATCGAAAATCAGCCCCAGCATTTT.

This clone came up a few times. The V and J genes are TRBV11-1 and TRBJ2-2; D might be TRBD1 or TRBD2, each matching 5 bases. The CDR3 is 16 amino acids. The germline V and J ends were trimmed by 4 bases and 6 bases, with 18 bases remaining between them. Germline V CDR1 and CDR2: SGHAT, FQDESV (reference sequence). The CDR3 nucleotides read TGTGCCAGCAGCTCCGCCGGGACCCCGACTCCCGGGGAGCTGTTTTTT. Translated: CASSSAGTPTPGELFF.

This chain uses TRBV7-9 with TRBJ1-5; 8 bases map to TRBD1. The CDR3 has 16 amino acids. V lost 5 bases and J lost 0; bases outside the gene matches: 6. The germline gives CDR1 SEHNR, CDR2 FQNEAQ (reference sequence). This chain's CDR3 is CASSRGTGSSNQPQHF. CDR3 nucleotides: TGTGCCAGCAGCCGCGGGACAGGTAGTAGCAATCAGCCCCAGCATTTT.

The chain combines TRBV3-1 (or the pseudogene TRBV3-2) with TRBJ2-7; perhaps TRBD2 as D (5 bases). Trimming left V 4 bases short and J 6 bases short, with 13 bases between. The CDR3 runs to 13 residues. The germline gives CDR1 LGHDT, CDR2 YNNKEL (reference sequence). As DNA, the CDR3 is TGTGCCAGCAGCCGGGTGGCGGACTCCGAGCAGTACTTC. Protein sequence: CASSRVADSEQYF.

The rearrangement uses TRBV30 and TRBJ1-5; 9 bases map to TRBD1. The CDR3 extends over 15 amino acids. Germline CDR1 and CDR2: GTSNPN and SVGIG (reference sequence). The V and J ends lost 0 bases and 2 bases, in that order; junction bases with no gene match: 2. CDR3: CAWSVGDRGNQPQHF. CDR3 DNA sequence: TGTGCCTGGAGTGTAGGGGACAGGGGCAATCAGCCCCAGCATTTT.

V gene TRBV4-1 combines with J gene TRBJ2-5; 11 nucleotides match TRBD2. The CDR3 length is 16 residues. The J segment lost 1 base and the V segment lost 7 bases, leaving 8 bases of the junction unmatched. Germline V lookup: CDR1 MGHRA, CDR2 YSYEKL. CDR3 DNA: TGCGCCAGCAACTTAGCTAGCGGGAGGACCCAAGAGACCCAGTACTTC. This sequence encodes CASNLASGRTQETQYF.

The genes are TRBV28 and TRBJ1-2, with D maybe TRBD1 (5 bases). CDR1 and CDR2 from the germline V gene are MDHEN and SYDVKM. Trimming pared 7 bases from V and 8 bases from J, leaving 17 bases between. CDR3 length equals 13 residues. The CDR3 region is CASMGPANRGYTF. The CDR3 coding sequence is TGTGCCAGCATGGGGCCCGCTAATCGAGGCTACACCTTC.

The rearrangement uses TRBV27 and TRBJ1-1; D is undetermined. The CDR3 runs 15 residues. The V gene's germline CDR1 is MNHEY and CDR2 SMNVEV (reference sequence). V shed 3 bases and J shed 0 bases, with 11 bases lying between them. CDR3 loop: CASSFMGSMNTEAFF. CDR3 nucleotides: TGTGCCAGCAGTTTTATGGGATCCATGAACACTGAAGCTTTCTTT.

This sequence joins TRBV19 and TRBJ2-2; a weak D match, TRBD1 (6 bases). Trimming cost V 4 bases and J 4 bases, with 16 bases left between them. Germline V gives CDR1 LNHDA, CDR2 SQIVND (reference sequence). The CDR3 consists of 16 residues. Written as DNA, the CDR3 is TGTGCCAGTAGTACTCTTCAGGGGACGGGCACCGGGGAGCTGTTTTTT. It translates to CASSTLQGTGTGELFF.